The rows below give T cell receptor beta chains drawn from one sample of a study of T cells in Graves' hyperthyroidism and ophthalmopathy. TCRdb fed the multiplex PCR reads into MiXCR, producing one record per CDR3 protein. The sample shows about 710,000 distinct CDR3 sequences, about a sixth of them seen only once. Sequencing was performed on blood. Source of these receptors: a man aged 18 to 29 with Graves' hyperthyroidism. CDR3s include the opening cysteine and the closing phenylalanine or tryptophan.

V: TRBV20-1
J: TRBJ2-1
CDR3: CSARRGLLYNEQFF

V: TRBV6-2/TRBV6-3
J: TRBJ2-1
CDR3: CASSSPGLAGSDEQFF

V: TRBV27
J: TRBJ2-3
CDR3: CASSSRNRDTQYF

V: TRBV11-2
J: TRBJ1-6
CDR3: CASSFGGQGDNSPLHF

V: TRBV4-1
J: TRBJ2-2
CDR3: CASSQDRFTGELFF

V: TRBV27
J: TRBJ1-2
CDR3: CASRVGHLGLYGYTF

V: TRBV12-3/TRBV12-4
J: TRBJ2-6
CDR3: CASSSVITISGANVLTF

V: TRBV30
J: TRBJ2-7
CDR3: CAWSPRLANYEQYF

V: TRBV15
J: TRBJ1-5
CDR3: CATRAGKDQPQHF

V: TRBV28
J: TRBJ1-4
CDR3: CASSLIPSGEKLFF

V: TRBV6-5
J: TRBJ1-3
CDR3: CASSYSDSSGNTIYF

V: TRBV3-1
J: TRBJ2-3
CDR3: CASSRSVGLATDTQYF

V: TRBV10-3
J: TRBJ2-3
CDR3: CAISERISSTDTQYF

V: TRBV25-1
J: TRBJ2-5
CDR3: CASSEYKGVAQYF

V: TRBV2
J: TRBJ1-1
CDR3: CASSATLLNTEAFF

V: TRBV2
J: TRBJ2-1
CDR3: CASSEFGQGRAYNEQFF

V: TRBV27
J: TRBJ1-1
CDR3: CASSLTPGRRNTEAFF

V: TRBV12-3/TRBV12-4
J: TRBJ1-1
CDR3: CASSLVPRRTEAFF

V: TRBV28
J: TRBJ2-1
CDR3: CASSPPGLAVISNEQFF

V: TRBV14
J: TRBJ2-1
CDR3: CASSQGIGVYNEQFF

V: TRBV29-1
J: TRBJ1-4
CDR3: CSAGDNEKLFF

V: TRBV15
J: TRBJ1-5
CDR3: CATSPPGHGLGDNQPQHF

V: TRBV12-5
J: TRBJ2-1
CDR3: CASGLKVASSAEQFF

V: TRBV27
J: TRBJ2-1
CDR3: CASSLLGLALEKNEQFF

V: TRBV5-1
J: TRBJ2-1
CDR3: CASSLAFIGRESFRNEQFF

V: TRBV20-1
J: TRBJ2-1
CDR3: CSATTGTGDNEQFF

V: TRBV7-2
J: TRBJ2-7
CDR3: CASSQPGQTYEQYF

V: TRBV2
J: TRBJ2-1
CDR3: CASSEALAPNNEQFF

V: TRBV7-8
J: TRBJ2-5
CDR3: CASRRPGLAPKETQYF

V: TRBV28
J: TRBJ1-2
CDR3: CASSQARGAYGYTF

V: TRBV9
J: TRBJ2-2
CDR3: CASSIQGGAFTTGELFF

V: TRBV10-2
J: TRBJ2-2
CDR3: CASSLGKSNTGELFF

V: TRBV29-1
J: TRBJ1-1
CDR3: CSVERGGAKAFF

V: TRBV10-1
J: TRBJ2-1
CDR3: CASSDISTEVGQFF

V: TRBV28
J: TRBJ1-3
CDR3: CASTSRRIGNTIYF

V: TRBV6-2/TRBV6-3
J: TRBJ2-1
CDR3: CASSPGLLAGVYEQFF

V: TRBV18
J: TRBJ2-6
CDR3: CASSLVISGANVLTF

V: TRBV7-9
J: TRBJ1-1
CDR3: CASSLNRKDRNTEAFF

V: TRBV28
J: TRBJ2-7
CDR3: CASRLTSGYSYEQYF

V: TRBV11-2
J: TRBJ1-3
CDR3: CASSLGVASGNTIYF

V: TRBV13
J: TRBJ2-1
CDR3: CASSSLPVAEPSHNEQFF

V: TRBV13
J: TRBJ2-1
CDR3: CASSLGIAGARNEQFF

V: TRBV6-6
J: TRBJ1-1
CDR3: CASSYEGVSRNTEAFF

V: TRBV19
J: TRBJ2-7
CDR3: CASSIAASGSYEQYF

V: TRBV3-1
J: TRBJ1-1
CDR3: CASSQVGGSNTEAFF

V: TRBV20-1
J: TRBJ2-3
CDR3: CSASKREGFTDTQYF

V: TRBV6-5
J: TRBJ2-1
CDR3: CASSYSLGAWNEQFF

V: TRBV20-1
J: TRBJ2-7
CDR3: CSAREVVRSSYEQYF

V: TRBV29-1
J: TRBJ2-7
CDR3: CSVGEAGPVEQYF

V: TRBV7-3
J: TRBJ2-1
CDR3: CASSLEVYNEQFF

V: TRBV28
J: TRBJ1-6
CDR3: CASSPTAGGIFYNSPLHF

V: TRBV2
J: TRBJ2-5
CDR3: CASGRGGRVTETQYF

V: TRBV12-3/TRBV12-4
J: TRBJ1-1
CDR3: CASSLRTGGEAFF

V: TRBV27
J: TRBJ2-7
CDR3: CASSFRFRGVGHEQYF

V: TRBV6-2/TRBV6-3
J: TRBJ2-2
CDR3: CASSKPPWRGGSGELFF

V: TRBV27
J: TRBJ2-7
CDR3: CASSPKGAAYYEQYF

V: TRBV11-2
J: TRBJ2-5
CDR3: CASSLDLRSRETQYF

V: TRBV20-1
J: TRBJ2-7
CDR3: CSAREGMGPYEQYF